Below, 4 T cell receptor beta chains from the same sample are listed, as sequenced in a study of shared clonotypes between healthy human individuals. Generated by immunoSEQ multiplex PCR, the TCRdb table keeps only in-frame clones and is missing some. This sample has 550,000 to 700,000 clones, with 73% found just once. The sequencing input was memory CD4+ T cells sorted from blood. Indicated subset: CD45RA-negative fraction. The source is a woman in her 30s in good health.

The CDR3 sequence is CSVVGTGFLGYTF. For the CDR3, the DNA is TGCAGCGTTGTGGGGACAGGGTTTCTTGGCTACACCTTC. This chain uses TRBV29-1 with TRBJ1-2; 9 bases match TRBD1. The CDR3 is made up of 13 amino acids. Trimming removed 4 bases from V and 7 bases from J; junction bases left unmatched: 7. CDR1 is SQVTM and CDR2 is ANQGSEA in the germline V gene.

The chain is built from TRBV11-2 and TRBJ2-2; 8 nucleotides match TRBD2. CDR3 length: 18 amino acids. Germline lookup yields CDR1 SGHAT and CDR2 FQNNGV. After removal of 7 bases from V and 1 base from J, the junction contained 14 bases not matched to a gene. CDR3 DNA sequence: TGTGCCAGCACCGACCGCGGAGTAGCGGGGCTGAACACCGGGGAGCTGTTTTTT. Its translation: CASTDRGVAGLNTGELFF.

For the CDR3, the DNA is TGTGCCAGCAAAACTAGCGGGAGCGGGGAGCAGTTCTTC. It codes for CASKTSGSGEQFF. The chain employs TRBV21-1 and TRBJ2-1; the table's D gene call, TRBD2, was not cross checked with the DNA. TRBV21-1 has pseudogene status. The CDR3 runs 13 residues.

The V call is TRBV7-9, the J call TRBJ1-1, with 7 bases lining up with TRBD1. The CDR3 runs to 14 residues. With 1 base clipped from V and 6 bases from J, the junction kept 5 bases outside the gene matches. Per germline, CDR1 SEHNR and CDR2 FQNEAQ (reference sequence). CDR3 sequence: CASSLGDRGPEAFF. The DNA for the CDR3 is TGTGCCAGCAGCTTAGGGGACAGAGGCCCTGAAGCTTTCTTT.